These 5 T cell receptor beta chains originate from one sample sequenced in a study of T-cell reconstitution after alpha-beta-depleted transplantation in children. Unique molecular identifiers tagged the TCRbeta library. TCRdb redid the calling of the PCR reads with MiXCR, one entry per CDR3 protein. Altogether a few hundred thousand distinct CDR3 sequences are present, 43% being singletons, with the ten largest covering about 30%. The sample consisted of PBMCs, taken before TCRalphabeta/CD19-depleted stem cell transplant. Receptors originate from a girl aged 2-10 years with aplastic anemia, due to receive a stem cell transplant.

The chain combines TRBV6-2 or TRBV6-3 with TRBJ2-1; 9 positions agree with TRBD1. The germline V gene encodes CDR1 MNHEY and CDR2 SVGEGT. V shed 4 bases and J 5 bases; nucleotides not matched to a gene: 6. CDR3 length equals 15 residues. The DNA of the CDR3 is TGTGCCAGCAGTTCCGGACAGGGGTTGAACAATGAGCAGTTCTTC. It specifies CASSSGQGLNNEQFF.

A single count supports this clonotype. The genes are TRBV4-2 and TRBJ2-5; 8 bases fit TRBD2. The junction had 4 bases not matched to a gene; V was cut back by 0 bases and J by 4 bases. The V gene's germline CDR1 is LGHNA and CDR2 YNFKEQ. The CDR3 runs to 15 residues. This CDR3 is CASSQDQAGGETQYF. As DNA, the CDR3 is TGTGCCAGCAGCCAAGATCAGGCGGGAGGAGAGACCCAGTACTTC.

A few counts support this clonotype. The J gene is TRBJ2-1, the V gene TRBV9; 16 nucleotides match TRBD2. Germline-derived CDR1 and CDR2 are SGDLS and YYNGEE. This CDR3 is built from 17 residues. V was pared by 0 bases and J by 15 bases, with 12 bases of the junction left unmatched. In DNA form, the CDR3 reads TGTGCCAGCAGCGTAGCTGCGTCCGCGGGACTAGCGGGAGGGTTGTTCTTC. This encodes CASSVAASAGLAGGLFF. Looking up the rest from reference TRBV9 and TRBJ2-1 gives the full variable domain: DSGVTQTPKHLITATGQRVTLRCSPRSGDLSVYWYQQSLDQGLQFLIQYYNGEERAKGNILERFSAQQFPDLHSELNLSSLELGDSALYFCASSVAASAGLAGGLFFGPGTRLTVL.

The table lists this clonotype with many counts. V usage is TRBV20-1 and J usage is TRBJ1-1, with 12 positions matching TRBD1. The V segment lost 5 bases and the J segment 1 base; nucleotides outside the gene matches: 8. Germline loops: CDR1 DFQATT, CDR2 SNEGSKA (reference sequence). This CDR3 spans 16 amino acids. CDR3 DNA: TGCAGTGCTGGACCGGGACAGGGGGCGCGGAACACTGAAGCTTTCTTT. Amino acids: CSAGPGQGARNTEAFF.

The chain carries TRBV20-1 and TRBJ2-1, with 7 nucleotides matching TRBD2. From germline, CDR1 is DFQATT and CDR2 SNEGSKA (reference sequence). The CDR3 spans 14 residues. J lost 5 bases, V lost 0 bases, and 4 bases had no gene match. The CDR3 loop reads CSAREREYNNEQFF. The CDR3 nucleotides are TGCAGTGCTAGAGAGCGGGAGTACAACAATGAGCAGTTCTTC.